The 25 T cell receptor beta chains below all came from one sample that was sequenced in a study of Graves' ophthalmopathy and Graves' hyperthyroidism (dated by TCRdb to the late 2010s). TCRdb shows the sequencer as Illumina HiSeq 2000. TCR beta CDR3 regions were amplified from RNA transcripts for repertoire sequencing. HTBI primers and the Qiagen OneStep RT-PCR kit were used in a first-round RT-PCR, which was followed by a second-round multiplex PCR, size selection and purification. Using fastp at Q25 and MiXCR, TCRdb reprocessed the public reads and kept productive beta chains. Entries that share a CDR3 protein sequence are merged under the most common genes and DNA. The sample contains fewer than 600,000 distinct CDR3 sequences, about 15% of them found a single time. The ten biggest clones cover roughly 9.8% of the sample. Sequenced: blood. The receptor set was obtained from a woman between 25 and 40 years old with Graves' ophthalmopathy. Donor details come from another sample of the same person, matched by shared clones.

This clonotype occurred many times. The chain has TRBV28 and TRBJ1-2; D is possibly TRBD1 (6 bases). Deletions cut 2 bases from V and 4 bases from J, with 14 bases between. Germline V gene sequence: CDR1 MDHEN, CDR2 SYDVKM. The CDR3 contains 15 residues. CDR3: CASSLGGGHFYGYTF. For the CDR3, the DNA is TGTGCCAGCAGTTTAGGGGGGGGACACTTCTATGGCTACACCTTC.

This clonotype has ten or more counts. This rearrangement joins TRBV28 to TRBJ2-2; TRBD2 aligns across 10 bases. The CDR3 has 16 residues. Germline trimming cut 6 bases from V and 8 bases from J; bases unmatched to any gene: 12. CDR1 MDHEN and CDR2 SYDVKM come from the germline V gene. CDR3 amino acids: CASSLTGLAGEGELFF. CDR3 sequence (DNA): TGTGCCAGCAGCCTTACCGGGCTAGCGGGGGAAGGGGAGCTGTTTTTT. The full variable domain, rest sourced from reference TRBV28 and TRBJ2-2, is DVKVTQSSRYLVKRTGEKVFLECVQDMDHENMFWYRQDPGLGLRLIYFSYDVKMKEKGDIPEGYSVSREKKERFSLILESASTNQTSMYLCASSLTGLAGEGELFFGEGSRLTVL.

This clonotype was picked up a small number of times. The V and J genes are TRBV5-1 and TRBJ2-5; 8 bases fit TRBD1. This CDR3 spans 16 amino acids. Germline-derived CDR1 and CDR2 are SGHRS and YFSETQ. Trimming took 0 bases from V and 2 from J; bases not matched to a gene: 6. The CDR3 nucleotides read TGCGCCAGCAGCTTGGGATTCCGGACAGGGCAAGAGACCCAGTACTTC. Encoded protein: CASSLGFRTGQETQYF.

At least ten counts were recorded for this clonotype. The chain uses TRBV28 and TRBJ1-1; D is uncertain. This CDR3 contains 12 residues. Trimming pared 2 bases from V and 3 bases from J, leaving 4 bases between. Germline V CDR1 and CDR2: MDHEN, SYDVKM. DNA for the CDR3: TGTGCCAGCAGTTTAAGGGACACTGAAGCTTTCTTT. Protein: CASSLRDTEAFF.

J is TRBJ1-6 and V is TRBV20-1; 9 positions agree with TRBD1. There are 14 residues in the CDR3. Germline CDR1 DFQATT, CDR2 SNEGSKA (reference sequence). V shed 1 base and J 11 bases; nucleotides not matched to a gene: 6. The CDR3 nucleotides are TGCAGTGCTAGAGTCGGGACAGGGACTACACCCCTCCACTTT. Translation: CSARVGTGTTPLHF.

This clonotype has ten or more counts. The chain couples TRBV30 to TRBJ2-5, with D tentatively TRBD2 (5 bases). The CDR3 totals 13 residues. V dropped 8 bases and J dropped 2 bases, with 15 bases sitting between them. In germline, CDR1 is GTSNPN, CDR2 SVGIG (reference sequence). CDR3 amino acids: CARSQTTQETQYF. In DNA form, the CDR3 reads TGTGCCCGTTCACAGACTACTCAAGAGACCCAGTACTTC.

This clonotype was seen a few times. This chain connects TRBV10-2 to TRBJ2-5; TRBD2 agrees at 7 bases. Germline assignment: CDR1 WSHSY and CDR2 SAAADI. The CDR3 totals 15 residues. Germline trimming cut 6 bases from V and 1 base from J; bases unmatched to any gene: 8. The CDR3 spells CASRSGSGVQETQYF. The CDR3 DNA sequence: TGCGCCAGCAGGTCCGGGAGCGGGGTCCAAGAGACCCAGTACTTC.

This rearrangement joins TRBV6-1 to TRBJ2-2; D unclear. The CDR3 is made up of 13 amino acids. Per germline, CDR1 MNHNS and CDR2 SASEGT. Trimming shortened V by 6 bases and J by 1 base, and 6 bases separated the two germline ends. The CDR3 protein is CASRKQNTGELFF. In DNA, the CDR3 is TGTGCCAGCAGAAAGCAGAACACCGGGGAGCTGTTTTTT.

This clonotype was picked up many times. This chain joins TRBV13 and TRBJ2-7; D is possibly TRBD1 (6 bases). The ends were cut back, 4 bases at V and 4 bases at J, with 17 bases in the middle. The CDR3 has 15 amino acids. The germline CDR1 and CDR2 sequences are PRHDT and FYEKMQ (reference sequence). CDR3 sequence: CASSSRTGLEYEQYF. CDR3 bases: TGTGCCAGCAGCTCCCGCACAGGGTTGGAATACGAGCAGTACTTC.

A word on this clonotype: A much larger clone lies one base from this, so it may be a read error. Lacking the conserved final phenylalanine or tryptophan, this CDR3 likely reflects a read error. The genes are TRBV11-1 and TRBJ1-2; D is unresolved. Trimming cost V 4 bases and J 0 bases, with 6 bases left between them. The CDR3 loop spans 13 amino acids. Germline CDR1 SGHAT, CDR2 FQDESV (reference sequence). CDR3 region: CASSYLPNYGYTS. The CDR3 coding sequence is TGTGCCAGCAGCTACCTTCCTAACTATGGCTACACCTCC.

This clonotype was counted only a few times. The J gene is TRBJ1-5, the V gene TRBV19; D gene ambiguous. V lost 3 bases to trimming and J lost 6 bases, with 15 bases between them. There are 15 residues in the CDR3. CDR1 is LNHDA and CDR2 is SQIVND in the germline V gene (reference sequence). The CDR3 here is CASSIPAARVQPQHF. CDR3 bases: TGTGCCAGTAGTATTCCGGCCGCGCGGGTTCAGCCCCAGCATTTT.

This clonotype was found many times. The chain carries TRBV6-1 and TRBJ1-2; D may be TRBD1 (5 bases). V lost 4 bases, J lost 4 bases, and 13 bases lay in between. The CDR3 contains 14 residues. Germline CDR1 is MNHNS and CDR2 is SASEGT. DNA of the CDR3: TGTGCCAGCAGTGCGTCGGGACGGAGCTATGGCTACACCTTC. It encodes CASSASGRSYGYTF.

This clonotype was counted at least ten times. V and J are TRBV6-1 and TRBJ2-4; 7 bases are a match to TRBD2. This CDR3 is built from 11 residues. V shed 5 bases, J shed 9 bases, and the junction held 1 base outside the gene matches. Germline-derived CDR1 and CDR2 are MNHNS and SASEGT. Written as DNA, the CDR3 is TGTGCCAGCAGTCAGCGGGGCATTCAGTACTTC. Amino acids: CASSQRGIQYF.

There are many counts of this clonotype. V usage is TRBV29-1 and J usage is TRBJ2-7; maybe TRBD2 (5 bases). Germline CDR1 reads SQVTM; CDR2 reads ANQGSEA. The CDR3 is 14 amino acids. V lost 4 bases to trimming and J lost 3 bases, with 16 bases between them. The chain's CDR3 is CSVGSGFPNYEQYF. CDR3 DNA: TGCAGCGTTGGGTCGGGGTTCCCCAACTACGAGCAGTACTTC.

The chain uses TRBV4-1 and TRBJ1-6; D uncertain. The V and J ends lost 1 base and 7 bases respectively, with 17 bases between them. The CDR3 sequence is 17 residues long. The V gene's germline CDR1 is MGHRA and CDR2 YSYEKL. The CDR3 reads CASSQAPEGSRNSPLHF. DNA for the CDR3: TGCGCCAGCAGCCAAGCCCCCGAAGGTTCCAGGAATTCACCCCTCCACTTT.

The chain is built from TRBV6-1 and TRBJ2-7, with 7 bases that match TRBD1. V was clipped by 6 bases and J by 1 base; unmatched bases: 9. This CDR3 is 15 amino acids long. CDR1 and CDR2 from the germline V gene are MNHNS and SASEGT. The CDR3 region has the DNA TGTGCCAGCAGGGAATGGACAGGAGGATCCTACGAGCAGTACTTC. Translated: CASREWTGGSYEQYF.

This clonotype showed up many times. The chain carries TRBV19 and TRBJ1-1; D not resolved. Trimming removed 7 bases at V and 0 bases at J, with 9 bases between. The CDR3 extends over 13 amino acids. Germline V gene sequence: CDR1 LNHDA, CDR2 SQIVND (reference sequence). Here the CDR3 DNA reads TGTGCCAGTACCTTGATCATGAACACTGAAGCTTTCTTT. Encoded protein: CASTLIMNTEAFF. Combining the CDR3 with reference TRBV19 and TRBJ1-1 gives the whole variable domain DGGITQSPKYLFRKEGQNVTLSCEQNLNHDAMYWYRQDPGQGLRLIYYSQIVNDFQKGDIAEGYSVSREKKESFPLTVTSAQKNPTAFYLCASTLIMNTEAFFGQGTRLTVV.

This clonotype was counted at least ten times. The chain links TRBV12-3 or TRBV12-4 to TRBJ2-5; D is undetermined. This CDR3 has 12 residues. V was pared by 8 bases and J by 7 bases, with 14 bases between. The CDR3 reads CASGQTERTQYF. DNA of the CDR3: TGTGCCAGCGGCCAGACGGAGCGGACCCAGTACTTC.

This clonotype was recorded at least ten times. The CDR3 here is CASSGRTGGDQPQHF. As DNA, the CDR3 is TGTGCCAGCAGTGGACGGACAGGGGGGGATCAGCCCCAGCATTTT. The chain uses TRBV12-3 or TRBV12-4 and TRBJ1-5; 10 bases fit TRBD1. The ends lost 5 bases at V and 5 bases at J; junction bases unmatched: 6. This CDR3 comprises 15 residues.

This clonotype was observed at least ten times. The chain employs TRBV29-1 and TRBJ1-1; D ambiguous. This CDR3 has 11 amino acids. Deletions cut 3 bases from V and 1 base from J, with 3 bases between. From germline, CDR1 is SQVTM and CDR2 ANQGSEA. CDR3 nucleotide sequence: TGCAGCGTTGACTGGAACACTGAAGCTTTCTTT. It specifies CSVDWNTEAFF.

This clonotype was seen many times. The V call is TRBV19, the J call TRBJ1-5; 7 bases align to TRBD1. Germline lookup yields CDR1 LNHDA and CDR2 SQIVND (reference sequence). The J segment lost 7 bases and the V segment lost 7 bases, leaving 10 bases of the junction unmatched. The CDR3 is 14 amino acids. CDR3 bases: TGTGCCAGTACCCCGGTAGGGGGCGGGCAGCCCCAGCATTTT. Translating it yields CASTPVGGGQPQHF.

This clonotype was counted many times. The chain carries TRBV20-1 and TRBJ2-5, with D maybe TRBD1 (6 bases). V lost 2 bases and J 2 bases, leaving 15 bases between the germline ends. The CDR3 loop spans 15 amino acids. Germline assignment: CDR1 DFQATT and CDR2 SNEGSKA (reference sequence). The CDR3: CSARTGQLLQETQYF. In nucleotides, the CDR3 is TGCAGTGCTAGAACTGGACAGTTACTTCAAGAGACCCAGTACTTC.

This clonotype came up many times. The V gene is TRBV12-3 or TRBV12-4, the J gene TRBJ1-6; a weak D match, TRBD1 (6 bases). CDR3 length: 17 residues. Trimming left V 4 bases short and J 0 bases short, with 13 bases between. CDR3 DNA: TGTGCCAGCAGTTACCGGGGGGCGAGCTCCTATAATTCACCCCTCCACTTT. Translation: CASSYRGASSYNSPLHF.

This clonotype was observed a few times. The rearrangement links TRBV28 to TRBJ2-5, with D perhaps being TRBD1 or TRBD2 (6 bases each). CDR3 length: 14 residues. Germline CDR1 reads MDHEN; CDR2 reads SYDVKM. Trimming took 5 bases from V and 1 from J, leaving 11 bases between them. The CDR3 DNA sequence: TGTGCCAGCAGTGGGGGGCCTACCCAAGAGACCCAGTACTTC. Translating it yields CASSGGPTQETQYF.

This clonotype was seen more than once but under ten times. The CDR3 reads CASSLASGQGAGEQYF. The DNA for the CDR3 is TGTGCCAGCAGCTTAGCATCGGGACAGGGGGCTGGCGAGCAGTACTTC. V is TRBV11-1 and J is TRBJ2-7; the match to TRBD1 covers 12 bases. The CDR3 totals 16 residues. The ends lost 0 bases at V and 6 bases at J; junction bases unmatched: 6. Germline V CDR1 and CDR2: SGHAT, FQDESV (reference sequence).